This is a list of T cell receptor beta chains from one sample in a study of T cell responses to AZD1222 COVID-19 vaccine. Profiled with immunoSEQ multiplex PCR; TCRdb holds only in-frame clones, not every one. The sample carries about 140,000 clones, 85% to 95% recorded once. Specimen: peripheral blood, collected after recovery from COVID-19. The receptors were sampled from an adult who had recovered from COVID-19. Each CDR3 is given with its conserved first and last residue. D genes are given only for firm matches. Clone size is shown for a subset of rows, as once, few, many or a class of expanded clone.

D,size,J,V,DNA,CDR3
-,once,TRBJ1-4,TRBV19,TGTGCCAGTAGTTATACCGGTACTTTACGCGAAAAACTGTTTTTT,CASSYTGTLREKLFF
-,-,TRBJ1-2,TRBV14,TGTGCCAGCAGCCCTTTGGGGGGGCACTATGGCTACACCTTC,CASSPLGGHYGYTF
TRBD2,-,TRBJ2-2,TRBV7-8,TGTGCCAGCAGCTTAGTGGGGGGAGGGACCGGGGAGCTGTTTTTT,CASSLVGGGTGELFF
-,-,TRBJ1-2,TRBV28,TGTGCCAGCAGTCTTAGGGTTGCTAACTATGGCTACACCTTC,CASSLRVANYGYTF
-,-,TRBJ1-1,TRBV5-1,TGCGCCAGCAGCTTGGATACAGGGCGGTGGGACACTGAAGCTTTCTTT,CASSLDTGRWDTEAFF
-,once,TRBJ2-1,TRBV30,TGTGCCTGGAGTTCCGGGACCTACAATGAGCAGTTCTTC,CAWSSGTYNEQFF
-,-,TRBJ1-2,TRBV9,TGTGCCAGCAGCGTAGGGTCTTCCCCGGCAGATGGCTACACCTTC,CASSVGSSPADGYTF
-,-,TRBJ2-1,TRBV5-4,TGTGCCAGCAGCTTAGAGAAATCCTACAATGAGCAGTTCTTC,CASSLEKSYNEQFF
TRBD1,once,TRBJ1-1,TRBV10-3,TGTGCCTCCAAAAAGGGACAGGGGAACACTGAAGCTTTCTTT,CASKKGQGNTEAFF
TRBD2,-,TRBJ2-7,TRBV11-2,TGTGCCAGCAGCTCCATTAGCGGGAGCGGTTTCTACGAGCAGTACTTC,CASSSISGSGFYEQYF
-,-,TRBJ2-7,TRBV5-1,TGCGCCAGCAGCTCCGGGACCCAACCGTCCTACGAGCAGTACTTC,CASSSGTQPSYEQYF
TRBD2,-,TRBJ2-2,TRBV28,TGTGCCATCAAACCGGGACTAGCGAACCCAGGGCGGCTGTTTTTT,CAIKPGLANPGRLFF
TRBD2,-,TRBJ2-7,TRBV28,TGTGCCAGCAGTTCCGGACTAGCGGGAGGGAGTACCTTAACCTACGAGCAGTACTTC,CASSSGLAGGSTLTYEQYF
-,-,TRBJ1-2,TRBV3-1/TRBV3-2,TGTGCCAGCAGCCAAGATACGAGGGCAGCCCTCGGGTATGGCTACACCTTC,CASSQDTRAALGYGYTF
-,-,TRBJ2-3,TRBV7-2,TGTGCCAGCAGCCCGGGGCGCACAGATACGCAGTATTTT,CASSPGRTDTQYF
-,-,TRBJ2-7,TRBV5-1,TGCGCCAGCACCTCACCGGGTCTGTCATCCTACGAGCAGTACTTC,CASTSPGLSSYEQYF
TRBD1,-,TRBJ2-7,TRBV5-1,TGCGCCAGCAGCCTCTTTGACAGGGAGCTCGACGAGCAGTACTTC,CASSLFDRELDEQYF
-,-,TRBJ2-7,TRBV28,TGTGCCAGCAGTTTTTCAACAGGGAAATACGAGCAGTACTTC,CASSFSTGKYEQYF
-,-,TRBJ2-5,TRBV7-9,TGTGCCAGCAGCCCTGGGTCGTCGGCGCGAGAGACCCAGTACTTC,CASSPGSSARETQYF
TRBD1,-,TRBJ2-7,TRBV28,TGTGCCAGCATTAAGGTGACAGGGAACTACGAGCAGTACTTC,CASIKVTGNYEQYF
-,-,TRBJ2-2,TRBV5-1,TGCGCCAGCAGCTTGGGTGACTCTAACACCGGGGAGCTGTTTTTT,CASSLGDSNTGELFF
-,-,TRBJ1-4,TRBV28,TGTGCCAGCAGTCTATTACAGGGAACGGTTGAAAAACTGTTTTTT,CASSLLQGTVEKLFF
TRBD1,-,TRBJ2-2,TRBV9,TGTGCCAGCAGCCGGGACAGAGCGAACACCGGGGAGCTGTTTTTT,CASSRDRANTGELFF
-,-,TRBJ1-4,TRBV18,TGTGCCAGCTCAACGAACCTCGAAGAGGGAAAACTGTTTTTT,CASSTNLEEGKLFF
TRBD2,-,TRBJ2-1,TRBV27,TGTGCCAGCAGTTCCCCGACTAGCGGGAGAGGCAATGAGCAGTTCTTC,CASSSPTSGRGNEQFF
TRBD2,-,TRBJ2-1,TRBV30,TGTGCCTGGAACGGGATAGCGGGGTGGTTCTACAATGAGCAGTTCTTC,CAWNGIAGWFYNEQFF
-,-,TRBJ1-1,TRBV23-1,TGCGCCAGCAGTCAACCTCAGAGGGGCCAGGTGAACACTGAAGCTTTCTTT,CASSQPQRGQVNTEAFF
-,-,TRBJ2-2,TRBV5-1,TGCGCCAGCAGCCCAGGACACAGGGACCCTCGAAACACCGGGGAGCTGTTTTTT,CASSPGHRDPRNTGELFF
TRBD1,-,TRBJ2-2,TRBV28,TGTGCCAGCAGTTCACCCAATAATCCGACAGGGGGATGGGCCGGGGAGCTGTTTTTT,CASSSPNNPTGGWAGELFF
-,-,TRBJ1-6,TRBV30,TGTGCCTGGAGTCCACAGGGATATTCACCCCTCCACTTT,CAWSPQGYSPLHF
-,-,TRBJ2-4,TRBV13,TGTGCCAGCAGCTTAGGGGGGAAGCGGAACATTCAGTACTTC,CASSLGGKRNIQYF
TRBD2,-,TRBJ2-5,TRBV5-1,TGCGCCAGCAGCTTCGGGACTAGCGGGAGGGCCCTTAAGACCCAGTACTTC,CASSFGTSGRALKTQYF
TRBD1,-,TRBJ1-1,TRBV10-3,TGTGCCATCAGCGGTGACAGGGGGGGAACTGAAGCTTTCTTT,CAISGDRGGTEAFF
TRBD1,-,TRBJ2-1,TRBV2,TGTGCCAGCACGGGACAGGGGGCGAGCTCCTACAATGAGCAGTTCTTC,CASTGQGASSYNEQFF
-,-,TRBJ1-1,TRBV4-1,TGCGCCAGCAGCCAGTTCGCAGCTTTGAACACTGAAGCTTTCTTT,CASSQFAALNTEAFF
TRBD1,few,TRBJ1-5,TRBV4-1,TGCGCCAGCAGCCAAGTCACGACAGGGAACAATCAGCCCCAGCATTTT,CASSQVTTGNNQPQHF
-,-,TRBJ1-1,TRBV7-9,TGTGCCAGCAGCTTCACGGGGCGCGGGATGAACACTGAAGCTTTCTTT,CASSFTGRGMNTEAFF
-,-,TRBJ2-5,TRBV12-5,TGTGCTAGTGGTTTGCCCCCTCGGGTGGGGGAGACCCAGTACTTC,CASGLPPRVGETQYF
-,-,TRBJ1-2,TRBV14,TGTGCCAGCAGCCAAGATAAAGGGGTTGATGGCTACACCTTC,CASSQDKGVDGYTF
TRBD2,few,TRBJ2-3,TRBV19,TGTGCCAGTAGTATAACTAGCGGGACCTTCACAGATACGCAGTATTTT,CASSITSGTFTDTQYF
TRBD1,-,TRBJ2-7,TRBV24-1,TGTGCCACCAGTGACTCCGGGACAGGTGCATACGAGCAGTACTTC,CATSDSGTGAYEQYF
TRBD2,few,TRBJ2-1,TRBV19,TGTGCCAGTAGTCCCCGACTAGCGGGAGCAATCGACAATGAGCAGTTCTTC,CASSPRLAGAIDNEQFF
-,-,TRBJ1-5,TRBV15,TGTGCCACCAGCAGGGACAACGACAATCAGCCCCAGCATTTT,CATSRDNDNQPQHF
-,-,TRBJ1-1,TRBV19,TGTGCCAGTAGTGATCCGGGACGGAGCGGGACTGAAGCTTTCTTT,CASSDPGRSGTEAFF
-,-,TRBJ2-1,TRBV3-1/TRBV3-2,TGTGCCAGCAGCCAAGAGGGAGGCCCCAATTACAATGAGCAGTTCTTC,CASSQEGGPNYNEQFF
TRBD1,-,TRBJ2-2,TRBV6-1,TGTGCCAGCAGTGCCCAAGGACAGGGAGGAGGCGGGGAGCTGTTTTTT,CASSAQGQGGGGELFF
TRBD2,-,TRBJ2-7,TRBV2,TGTGCCAGCAGTGAAACCGGGACTAGCGTACCACGGGAGCAGTACTTC,CASSETGTSVPREQYF
-,once,TRBJ2-3,TRBV5-4,TGTGCCAGCAGCAAAACTAGCAGAGCCACAGATACGCAGTATTTT,CASSKTSRATDTQYF
-,-,TRBJ1-5,TRBV7-9,TGTGCCAGCAGCTTAGGATATAGCAATCAGCCCCAGCATTTT,CASSLGYSNQPQHF
TRBD1,once,TRBJ1-2,TRBV19,TGTGCCAGCGCTGATCACCGGGACAGGGATGACTATGGCTACACCTTC,CASADHRDRDDYGYTF